These T cell receptor beta chains were read from a single sample in a study of tumor and adjacent non-tumor tissue in lung cancer. TCRdb re-derived calls from the multiplex PCR reads in MiXCR, one entry per CDR3 protein. The sample lists approximately 44,000 distinct CDR3 sequences, around three fifths occurring once. Sequencing was done on a sample of distant non-tumor lung tissue. The receptors shown here come from a man between 50 and 59 years old with non-small cell lung cancer. The CDR3 runs from the conserved cysteine through the conserved F or W. Fields, in order: D gene, V gene, clone size, J gene, CDR3 protein, CDR3 DNA. The D gene is left open where the match is weak. A row's size may be missing; if present it is once, few, many or a size class.

TRBD2,TRBV14,NA,TRBJ2-1,CGSSQNLAGGYEQFF,TGTGGCAGCAGCCAAAACCTAGCGGGAGGGTATGAGCAGTTCTTC
NA,TRBV7-9,NA,TRBJ1-1,CASSSHREGGTEVFF,TGTGCCAGCAGCTCGCATAGGGAGGGAGGCACTGAAGTTTTCTTT
NA,TRBV20-1,many,TRBJ1-5,CSASPGVSQPQHF,TGCAGTGCTAGCCCGGGGGTGAGTCAGCCCCAGCATTTT
NA,TRBV7-3,NA,TRBJ1-5,CASIWGGWVGNQPQHF,TGTGCCAGCATATGGGGGGGCTGGGTTGGTAATCAGCCCCAGCATTTT
NA,TRBV10-1,few,TRBJ2-1,CASSDLSNEQFF,TGCGCCAGCAGTGACCTAAGCAATGAGCAGTTCTTC
TRBD1,TRBV6-6,many,TRBJ2-7,CASRPPGQGAEQYF,TGTGCCAGCAGACCCCCGGGACAGGGAGCCGAGCAGTACTTC
NA,TRBV10-2,NA,TRBJ2-3,CAISDGQGWDTQYF,TGCGCCATCAGTGACGGACAAGGCTGGGATACGCAGTATTTT
TRBD2,TRBV6-2/TRBV6-3,NA,TRBJ2-1,CARELAGGTDEQFF,TGTGCCCGCGAACTAGCGGGAGGTACGGATGAGCAGTTCTTC
TRBD2,TRBV11-3,medium-sized,TRBJ2-1,CASSPRLAGGEQFF,TGTGCCAGCAGCCCGCGACTAGCGGGAGGCGAGCAGTTCTTC
NA,TRBV11-1,NA,TRBJ2-7,CASSLSGLLEQHF,TGTGCAAGCAGTTTATCGGGACTCTTGGAGCAGCACTTT
TRBD1,TRBV28,NA,TRBJ2-3,CAISLSGTGGTDTQYF,TGTGCCATTAGTTTATCCGGGACAGGGGGCACAGATACGCAGTATTTT
NA,TRBV24-1,NA,TRBJ2-5,CATSDSSRQETQYF,TGTGCCACCAGTGACTCTAGCAGACAAGAGACCCAGTACTTC
NA,TRBV28,NA,TRBJ2-3,CAGIGRSSSTDTQYF,TGTGCCGGCATTGGACGGTCCTCTAGCACAGATACGCAGTATTTT
NA,TRBV28,NA,TRBJ1-5,CVSRLAGTSPQHF,TGCGTCAGCAGACTAGCAGGGACGTCGCCCCAGCATTTT
NA,TRBV19,NA,TRBJ1-6,CASSTPVGGSPLHF,TGTGCCAGTAGCACTCCGGTGGGGGGCTCACCCCTCCACTTT
TRBD1,TRBV15,NA,TRBJ1-4,CATSRETGINEKLFF,TGTGCCACCAGCAGAGAGACAGGGATAAATGAAAAACTGTTTTTT
NA,TRBV6-5,many,TRBJ2-7,CASSRERDISYEQYF,TGTGCCAGCAGCCGCGAGCGGGACATCTCCTACGAGCAGTACTTC
NA,TRBV28,NA,TRBJ2-6,CASSLRGAGANVLTF,TGTGCCAGCAGTTTAAGGGGGGCAGGGGCCAACGTCCTGACTTTC
NA,TRBV29-1,NA,TRBJ2-7,CGVEDHEQYF,TGCGGCGTTGAGGATCACGAGCAGTATTTC
NA,TRBV12-3/TRBV12-4,once,TRBJ2-7,CASNPGTAYERYF,TGTGCCAGCAACCCAGGGACGGCATACGAGCGGTACTTC
NA,TRBV29-1,many,TRBJ2-7,CSVTMGGSREQYF,TGCAGCGTTACCATGGGGGGCTCGAGAGAGCAGTACTTC
NA,TRBV6-2/TRBV6-3,NA,TRBJ2-5,CASARGTDLDTQYF,TGTGCCAGCGCGAGGGGAACCGACCTGGACACCCAGTACTTC
NA,TRBV29-1,many,TRBJ2-7,CSVADSPPYEQYF,TGCAGCGTTGCCGACAGTCCCCCCTACGAGCAGTACTTC
TRBD2,TRBV7-8,NA,TRBJ2-1,CASSDQGLATRGF,TGTGCCAGCAGCGACCAGGGACTAGCCACTCGTGGCTTC
NA,TRBV2,NA,TRBJ2-3,CASKGSELSTDTQYF,TGTGCCAGCAAGGGGTCGGAGCTTAGCACAGATACGCAGTATTTT
NA,TRBV5-1,few,TRBJ2-2,CASSLASGHTLGELFF,TGCGCCAGCAGCTTGGCTTCGGGACATACCTTGGGGGAGCTGTTTTTT
NA,TRBV20-1,NA,TRBJ2-7,CSAQGGRLLPMVQYF,TGCAGTGCCCAGGGAGGCCGACTCCTACCCATGGTGCAGTACTTC
NA,TRBV25-1,NA,TRBJ1-1,CASSVPEGVFF,TGTGCCAGCAGTGTCCCCGAGGGAGTTTTCTTT
TRBD1,TRBV28,NA,TRBJ1-4,CASSPPGQCKEKLFF,TGTGCCAGCAGTCCCCCGGGACAGTGTAAAGAAAAACTGTTTTTT
NA,TRBV6-1,NA,TRBJ2-3,CASSEAPGQPRSDKQYF,TGTGCCAGCAGTGAAGCGCCCGGACAGCCCAGGAGCGATAAGCAGTATTTT
TRBD1,TRBV10-3,NA,TRBJ1-2,CGTRGQNYGYTF,TGTGGCACCAGGGGACAGAACTATGGCTACACCTTC